Presented here are 23 T cell receptor beta chains from one specimen sequenced in a study of PD-1 blockade in classical Hodgkin lymphoma. Stated time point: cycle 4 day 1 (C4D1), after about 6 weeks of nivolumab. The patients all showed relapse after autologous stem cell transplantation, while their brentuximab vedotin exposure varied. The method was immunoSEQ multiplex PCR; TCRdb's version includes in-frame clones alone and lacks a portion of them. The sample holds roughly 46,000 clones, about three quarters seen once. The material was peripheral blood mononuclear cells (PBMCs), obtained before the fourth cycle of nivolumab. These receptors originate from a human donor with classical Hodgkin lymphoma.

The CDR3 nucleotides read TGCAGCGTTGAAGGTGCGGTGGACATTCAGTACTTC. This codes for CSVEGAVDIQYF. The rearrangement links TRBV29-1 to TRBJ2-4; no clear D gene. The V gene's germline CDR1 is SQVTM and CDR2 ANQGSEA. Trimming left V 1 base short and J 8 bases short, with 9 bases between. This CDR3 is 12 amino acids long.

As DNA, the CDR3 is TGTGCCAGCTCACCCCCTCGGACTAGCGGGAGCACCAACACAGATACGCAGTATTTT. It specifies CASSPPRTSGSTNTDTQYF. The V gene is TRBV18, the J gene TRBJ2-3; 13 nucleotides match TRBD2. The CDR3 runs 19 residues. V was clipped by 3 bases and J by 2 bases; unmatched bases: 11. Germline CDR1 is KGHSH and CDR2 is LQKENI.

V gene TRBV9 combines with J gene TRBJ1-1, with TRBD1 as a possible D gene (5 bases). V was pared by 5 bases and J by 4 bases, with 24 bases between. Germline CDR1 reads SGDLS; CDR2 reads YYNGEE. This CDR3 contains 17 residues. CDR3 DNA: TGTGCCAGCAGTCACCCGGGGGAACTTGGGGGGAGCACTGAAGCTTTCTTT. The encoded protein is CASSHPGELGGSTEAFF.

The chain recombines TRBV2 with TRBJ1-1; D is possibly TRBD1 (6 bases). Germline V gene lookup returns CDR1 SNHLY and CDR2 FYNNEI. Trimming removed 10 bases at V and 5 bases at J, with 17 bases between. The CDR3 is made up of 13 amino acids. CDR3 in DNA: TGTGCCAAAAAATTGGGGGGCCTGACTGAAGCTTTCTTT. Amino acid sequence: CAKKLGGLTEAFF.

CDR3 DNA: TGTGCCAGCATTGGTAGGGCGAACACCGGGGAGCTGTTTTTT. As protein: CASIGRANTGELFF. The V gene is TRBV25-1, the J gene TRBJ2-2; no clear D gene. The germline gives CDR1 MGHDK, CDR2 SYGVNS. The CDR3 sequence is 14 residues long. Trimming left V 7 bases short and J 0 bases short, with 9 bases between.

The J gene is TRBJ2-4, the V gene TRBV6-1; D call uncertain. The V and J ends lost 4 bases and 0 bases respectively, with 10 bases between them. The germline gives CDR1 MNHNS, CDR2 SASEGT. The CDR3 is 15 amino acids. The CDR3 protein is CASSALKVAKNIQYF. DNA of the CDR3: TGTGCCAGCAGTGCACTTAAGGTAGCCAAAAACATTCAGTACTTC.

The chain has TRBV28 and TRBJ2-7; D may correspond to TRBD1 or TRBD2 (6 bases each). The CDR3 has 15 amino acids. Germline CDR1 reads MDHEN; CDR2 reads SYDVKM. Trimming removed 5 bases from V and 6 bases from J, with 20 bases in between. CDR3 loop: CASSPGGRDLVEQYF. CDR3 nucleotides: TGTGCCAGCAGTCCCGGGGGCCGGGATCTAGTCGAGCAGTACTTC.

Written as DNA, the CDR3 is TGCGCCAGCAGCTTGGGGAGGGTCACAGATACGCAGTATTTT. This sequence encodes CASSLGRVTDTQYF. The chain is built from TRBV5-1 and TRBJ2-3; TRBD2 is a possible D gene (6 bases). Germline lookup yields CDR1 SGHRS and CDR2 YFSETQ. Trimming stripped 0 bases from V and 2 bases from J, with 7 bases between. This CDR3 is 14 amino acids long.

The chain combines TRBV11-2 with TRBJ2-7; 10 bases match TRBD2. Looked up from germline, CDR1 is SGHAT and CDR2 is FQNNGV. The CDR3 runs to 19 residues. Losses at the gene ends were 7 bases for V and 0 bases for J; bases not matched to a gene: 18. The CDR3 here is CASTISTSGTLYLSYEQYF. For the CDR3, the DNA is TGTGCCAGCACCATTAGTACTAGCGGGACCTTATATCTCTCCTACGAGCAGTACTTC. The whole variable domain, filled in from reference TRBV11-2 and TRBJ2-7, reads EAGVAQSPRYKIIEKRQSVAFWCNPISGHATLYWYQQILGQGPKLLIQFQNNGVVDDSQLPKDRFSAERLKGVDSTLKIQPAKLEDSAVYLCASTISTSGTLYLSYEQYFGPGTRLTVT.

The chain recombines TRBV6-5 with TRBJ2-7, with 7 positions matching TRBD1. This CDR3 has 13 residues. Germline CDR1 reads MNHEY; CDR2 reads SVGAGI. J lost 2 bases, V lost 5 bases, and 3 bases had no gene match. CDR3 sequence: CASSKTGTYEQYF. Written as DNA, the CDR3 is TGTGCCAGCAGTAAGACAGGGACCTACGAGCAGTACTTC.

The chain is built from TRBV28 and TRBJ1-5, with D maybe TRBD1 (6 bases). CDR3 length: 16 amino acids. V was pared by 5 bases and J by 4 bases, with 18 bases between. Germline V gene sequence: CDR1 MDHEN, CDR2 SYDVKM. The CDR3 protein is CASSPETGKENQPQHF. CDR3 sequence (DNA): TGTGCCAGCAGTCCCGAGACAGGAAAGGAGAATCAGCCCCAGCATTTT.

The genes are TRBV6-1 and TRBJ2-5, with 9 bases identical to TRBD2. Per the germline V gene, CDR1 is MNHNS and CDR2 is SASEGT. Germline trimming cut 4 bases from V and 5 bases from J; bases unmatched to any gene: 2. The CDR3 is 13 amino acids. CDR3 sequence (DNA): TGTGCCAGCAGTGCCAGCGGGGGGGAGACCCAGTACTTC. As protein: CASSASGGETQYF.

The chain employs TRBV7-2 and TRBJ2-1; D perhaps matches TRBD1 (5 bases). Trimming left V 1 base short and J 12 bases short, with 10 bases between. The CDR3 has 12 residues. Germline lookup yields CDR1 SGHTA and CDR2 FQGNSA. CDR3 nucleotides: TGTGCCAGCAGCTTAGTCCAGGGTGTGCAGTTCTTC. Residues: CASSLVQGVQFF.

The CDR3 loop reads CASSRDRGGGEKLFF. For the CDR3, the DNA is TGTGCCAGCAGTCGTGACAGGGGGGGAGGGGAAAAACTGTTTTTT. J is TRBJ1-4 and V is TRBV27; 9 bases are a match to TRBD1. Losses at the gene ends were 5 bases for V and 8 bases for J; bases not matched to a gene: 9. Germline assignment: CDR1 MNHEY and CDR2 SMNVEV (reference sequence). The CDR3 is 15 residues long. The variable domain in full, with the rest retrieved from reference TRBV27 and TRBJ1-4, is EAQVTQNPRYLITVTGKKLTVTCSQNMNHEYMSWYRQDPGLGLRQIYYSMNVEVTDKGDVPEGYKVSRKEKRNFPLILESPSPNQTSLYFCASSRDRGGGEKLFFGSGTQLSVL.

This clone has ten or more counts. The gene calls are TRBV28 and TRBJ2-3; 7 bases fit TRBD2. With V trimmed by 3 bases and J by 2 bases, 5 bases remained unmatched. The CDR3 has 15 residues. Germline V CDR1 and CDR2: MDHEN, SYDVKM. CDR3 sequence (DNA): TGTGCCAGCAGTTTGCCTAGCGGAATCACAGATACGCAGTATTTT. Its translation is CASSLPSGITDTQYF.

The rearrangement joins TRBV7-9 to TRBJ2-3; 7 positions match TRBD2. V shed 3 bases and J 2 bases; nucleotides not matched to a gene: 8. The CDR3 has 16 amino acids. Germline CDR1 reads SEHNR; CDR2 reads FQNEAQ (reference sequence). The DNA for the CDR3 is TGTGCCAGCAGCTTCGTCCTAGCGGCCTACACAGATACGCAGTATTTT. Encoded protein: CASSFVLAAYTDTQYF.

The chain has TRBV6-5 and TRBJ1-4; D not resolved. V was shortened by 5 bases and J by 2 bases, with 0 bases between the two germline ends. Germline-derived CDR1 and CDR2 are MNHEY and SVGAGI. The CDR3 has 11 amino acids. This CDR3 reads CASSTNEKLFF. CDR3 nucleotides: TGTGCCAGCAGTACTAATGAAAAACTGTTTTTT.

J is TRBJ1-1 and V is TRBV7-3; 7 bases align to TRBD1. V trimming: 3 bases; J trimming: 0 bases; junction bases outside the gene matches: 1. CDR1 is SGHTA and CDR2 is FQGTGA in the germline V gene. There are 14 residues in the CDR3. In DNA, the CDR3 is TGTGCCAGCAGCTTTGACAGGGTGAACACTGAAGCTTTCTTT. Translating gives CASSFDRVNTEAFF.

This chain joins TRBV19 and TRBJ2-5, with TRBD1 matching 7 bases. This CDR3 is 14 amino acids long. V trimming: 1 base; J trimming: 5 bases; junction bases outside the gene matches: 4. Germline lookup yields CDR1 LNHDA and CDR2 SQIVND (reference sequence). CDR3 bases: TGTGCCAGTAGTATAGTAGGGGGCGGGGAGACCCAGTACTTC. It yields the protein CASSIVGGGETQYF.

The chain combines TRBV29-1 with TRBJ1-1, with 9 positions matching TRBD1. CDR1 and CDR2 from the germline V gene are SQVTM and ANQGSEA. Trimming cost V 7 bases and J 5 bases; bases outside gene matches: 5. This CDR3 region has 12 residues. The CDR3 DNA follows: TGCAGCGGAGGGACAGGGTGGACTGAAGCTTTCTTT. Translating it yields CSGGTGWTEAFF.

The chain uses TRBV6-1 and TRBJ2-2, with D maybe TRBD2 (5 bases). The CDR3 totals 13 residues. Germline V gives CDR1 MNHNS, CDR2 SASEGT. Trimming left V 6 bases short and J 8 bases short, with 13 bases between. The CDR3 loop reads CASRTTLGGELFF. DNA of the CDR3: TGTGCCAGCAGGACTACCCTCGGGGGGGAGCTGTTTTTT.

The chain links TRBV28 to TRBJ2-6; a weak D match, TRBD2 (5 bases). Trimming pared 4 bases from V and 2 bases from J, leaving 9 bases between. Germline CDR1 MDHEN, CDR2 SYDVKM. This CDR3 has 15 residues. The CDR3 region is CASSSMGAGANVLTF. DNA for the CDR3: TGTGCCAGCAGTTCCATGGGAGCTGGGGCCAACGTCCTGACTTTC.

V gene TRBV25-1 combines with J gene TRBJ2-1, with 9 bases aligning to TRBD2. From germline, CDR1 is MGHDK and CDR2 SYGVNS. V was pared by 7 bases and J by 0 bases, with 10 bases of the junction left unmatched. The CDR3 covers 17 residues. The CDR3 sequence is CASISAGGILSYNEQFF. The CDR3 DNA sequence: TGTGCCAGCATTTCAGCGGGAGGAATCCTCTCCTACAATGAGCAGTTCTTC.